These 19 T cell receptor beta chains were sequenced from one sample in a study of T cell responses to AZD1222 COVID-19 vaccine. Generated by immunoSEQ multiplex PCR, the TCRdb table keeps only in-frame clones and is missing some. The sample has 100,000 to 150,000 clones, approximately 89% seen once. Sample: peripheral blood, taken on day 0 of AZD1222 vaccination. The receptors were gathered from an adult in good health.

V gene TRBV7-2 combines with J gene TRBJ1-3; perhaps TRBD1 as D (6 bases). The germline V gene encodes CDR1 SGHTA and CDR2 FQGNSA. Trimming took off 5 bases at V and 0 bases at J, with 14 bases between the two ends. The CDR3 has 16 residues. The CDR3, as DNA: TGTGCCAGCAGCGAGTGGACAGATCGCTCTGGAAACACCATATATTTT. Its protein product is CASSEWTDRSGNTIYF. Filled out from reference TRBV7-2 and TRBJ1-3, the complete variable domain reads GAGVSQSPSNKVTEKGKDVELRCDPISGHTALYWYRQSLGQGLEFLIYFQGNSAPDKSGLPSDRFSAERTGGSVSTLTIQRTQQEDSAVYLCASSEWTDRSGNTIYFGEGSWLTVV.

This chain uses TRBV27 with TRBJ2-7; D ambiguous. Trimming removed 7 bases at V and 3 bases at J, with 16 bases between. Germline V gives CDR1 MNHEY, CDR2 SMNVEV (reference sequence). The CDR3 sequence is 14 residues long. The CDR3 nucleotides read TGTGCCAGCACCTCCCGCCGGCAGATCTACGAGCAGTACTTC. This codes for CASTSRRQIYEQYF.

This clone is a singleton in its sample. The chain couples TRBV11-3 to TRBJ2-1, with 9 bases identical to TRBD2. This CDR3 is built from 18 residues. V trimming: 5 bases; J trimming: 5 bases; junction bases outside the gene matches: 16. CDR1 is SGHNT, CDR2 YENEEA, per germline. For the CDR3, the DNA is TGTGCCAGCAGCCCGCGACGTGATTCAGCGGGAGGTCACAATGAGCAGTTCTTC. Translation gives CASSPRRDSAGGHNEQFF.

V gene TRBV29-1 combines with J gene TRBJ2-2; TRBD2 agrees at 8 bases. The V and J ends lost 7 bases and 11 bases, in that order; junction bases with no gene match: 12. This CDR3 contains 13 residues. CDR1 and CDR2 (germline): SQVTM, ANQGSEA. The CDR3 region is CSGTTSGRRELFF. The CDR3 DNA reads as TGCAGCGGAACTACTAGCGGTAGAAGAGAGCTGTTTTTT.

Written as DNA, the CDR3 is TGTGCCAGCAGTCTAGCGGGGCTCAATGAGCAGTTCTTC. Encoded protein: CASSLAGLNEQFF. The chain joins TRBV2 to TRBJ2-1, with 9 bases aligning to TRBD2. Germline lookup yields CDR1 SNHLY and CDR2 FYNNEI. Trimming at V came to 5 bases and at J to 6 bases, leaving 2 bases not matched to a gene. CDR3 length: 13 amino acids.

This chain links TRBV12-3 or TRBV12-4 with TRBJ2-7, with TRBD1 matching over 7 bases. The CDR3 is 13 residues long. Unmatched junction bases numbered 2, after V lost 3 bases and J lost 3 bases. This CDR3 is CASSFQGDYEQYF. As DNA, the CDR3 is TGTGCCAGCAGTTTCCAGGGGGACTACGAGCAGTACTTC.

The chain is built from TRBV28 and TRBJ2-1; 8 bases are shared with TRBD1. V was pared by 7 bases and J by 1 base, with 3 bases of the junction left unmatched. Germline values: CDR1 MDHEN, CDR2 SYDVKM. This CDR3 region has 14 residues. The CDR3 reads CASTDRGSYNEQFF. In DNA form, the CDR3 reads TGTGCCAGCACCGACAGGGGTTCCTACAATGAGCAGTTCTTC.

V is TRBV21-1 and J is TRBJ2-2; whether TRBD1, the table's D call, matches the DNA was not checked. TRBV21-1 is given as a pseudogene. CDR3 size: 12 residues. Written as DNA, the CDR3 is TGTCCTCTTAGGGGCAACACCGGGGAGCTGTTTTTT. This gives the protein CPLRGNTGELFF.

The chain recombines TRBV27 with TRBJ2-1; 10 positions agree with TRBD2. The CDR3 is made up of 16 amino acids. The germline V gene has CDR1 MNHEY and CDR2 SMNVEV (reference sequence). After removal of 5 bases from V and 0 bases from J, the junction contained 4 bases not matched to a gene. The CDR3 bases are TGTGCCAGCAGTCCGCCTAGCGGGGGCTCCTACAATGAGCAGTTCTTC. Protein product: CASSPPSGGSYNEQFF.

This sequence joins TRBV6-5 and TRBJ2-3, with TRBD1 identical over 8 bases. V lost 5 bases, J lost 4 bases, and 2 bases stayed unmatched. The CDR3 sequence is 13 residues long. The germline V gene has CDR1 MNHEY and CDR2 SVGAGI. The CDR3 DNA reads TGTGCCAGCAGTCCAGGGGGCGCAGATACGCAGTATTTT. Its protein is CASSPGGADTQYF.

V usage is TRBV6-5 and J usage is TRBJ2-7; a possible D gene is TRBD2 (5 bases). Germline V lookup: CDR1 MNHEY, CDR2 SVGAGI. V was cut by 2 bases and J by 0 bases, with 8 bases left in between. CDR3 length: 14 residues. Here the CDR3 reads CASSYRGNSYEQYF. The CDR3 DNA sequence: TGTGCCAGCAGTTACCGGGGAAACTCCTACGAGCAGTACTTC.

This clone has more than one count but fewer than ten. This sequence joins TRBV27 and TRBJ2-3, with a weak D call TRBD2 (6 bases). Germline V gives CDR1 MNHEY, CDR2 SMNVEV (reference sequence). The CDR3 runs to 15 residues. The V end was cut by 7 bases, the J end by 7 bases, with 21 bases between. The DNA for the CDR3 is TGTGCCAGCACCCAAGAGGCTAGCGCCGCGTATACGCAGTATTTT. It translates to CASTQEASAAYTQYF.

This chain joins TRBV27 and TRBJ1-2; D perhaps matches TRBD1 (5 bases). Trimming left V 4 bases short and J 1 base short, with 13 bases between. Per germline, CDR1 MNHEY and CDR2 SMNVEV (reference sequence). CDR3 length: 15 residues. The CDR3 DNA is TGTGCCAGCAGTTCCACGCAGGGTGATAACTATGGCTACACCTTC. Amino acid sequence: CASSSTQGDNYGYTF.

This chain joins TRBV14 and TRBJ2-1, with no clear D. Germline V gene sequence: CDR1 SGHDN, CDR2 FVKESK. The V gene lost 0 bases and the J gene lost 8 bases, with 8 bases spanning the gap. The CDR3 runs 13 residues. The CDR3 DNA reads as TGTGCCAGCAGCCAAGATTTGACCGATGAGCAGTTCTTC. It specifies CASSQDLTDEQFF.

This chain links TRBV7-3 with TRBJ1-3, with unresolved D. The CDR3 contains 14 residues. Germline CDR1 is SGHTA and CDR2 is FQGTGA. V lost 3 bases and J lost 2, with 8 bases in between. CDR3 loop: CASSFAVPGNTIYF. CDR3 coding DNA: TGTGCCAGCAGCTTCGCAGTACCTGGAAACACCATATATTTT.

For this clone: Other nucleotide sequences in the sample specify the same CDR3. This sequence joins TRBV6-1 and TRBJ2-7; no firm D call. This CDR3 is built from 11 residues. Trimming shortened V by 2 bases and J by 4 bases, and 3 bases separated the two germline ends. Looked up from germline, CDR1 is MNHNS and CDR2 is SASEGT. The CDR3 sequence is CASSEFYEQYF. CDR3 coding DNA: TGTGCCAGCAGTGAATTTTACGAGCAGTACTTC.

The rearrangement uses TRBV11-2 and TRBJ2-2; D unresolved. CDR1 SGHAT and CDR2 FQNNGV come from the germline V gene. V shed 4 bases and J shed 6 bases, with 6 bases lying between them. This CDR3 spans 12 amino acids. CDR3 protein: CASSSLAGELFF. CDR3 sequence (DNA): TGTGCCAGCAGCTCCTTGGCCGGGGAGCTGTTTTTT.

V is TRBV19 and J is TRBJ1-3; D gene uncertain. With 3 bases removed from V and 0 bases from J, the gap between germline ends came to 15 bases. CDR3 length equals 17 residues. CDR1 LNHDA and CDR2 SQIVND come from the germline V gene (reference sequence). The CDR3 protein is CASSIPTASGSGNTIYF. The CDR3, as DNA: TGTGCCAGTAGTATTCCAACAGCGTCTGGCTCTGGAAACACCATATATTTT.

This clone was seen more than once but under ten times. V is TRBV30 and J is TRBJ1-1; D is unresolved. Trimming pared 1 base from V and 8 bases from J, leaving 8 bases between. The CDR3 is 11 residues long. Germline CDR1 is GTSNPN and CDR2 is SVGIG (reference sequence). CDR3 in amino acids: CAWSAGVEAFF. The DNA of the CDR3 is TGTGCCTGGAGTGCTGGGGTAGAAGCTTTCTTT.